These T cell receptor beta chains were read from a single sample in a study of T cells in tuberculosis. TCRdb's table, derived via immunoSEQ multiplex PCR, lists solely in-frame clones and lacks some. The sample holds 30,000 to 35,000 clones, approximately 93% seen once. The sample consisted of PBMCs. The receptors stem from a donor between 10 and 35 years old with latent tuberculosis or without tuberculosis infection. Both conserved end residues are part of each CDR3. D genes are given only for firm matches. Size values are once, few and many counts, or a class for expanded clones, and some rows have none.

TRBD2,TRBJ2-2,TRBV9,.,CASSPSGGTGELFF,TGTGCCAGCAGCCCTAGCGGGGGAACCGGGGAGCTGTTTTTT
TRBD2,TRBJ2-3,TRBV4-2,.,CASSQEPSGSVSDTQYF,TGTGCCAGCAGCCAAGAGCCTAGCGGGAGTGTCTCAGATACGCAGTATTTT
.,TRBJ2-7,TRBV19,.,CASSATPSYEQYF,TGTGCCAGTAGTGCGACTCCCTCCTACGAGCAGTACTTC
TRBD1,TRBJ1-4,TRBV5-5,.,CASTTGTAEKLFF,TGTGCCAGCACTACTGGGACAGCCGAAAAACTGTTTTTT
.,TRBJ1-2,TRBV28,.,CASRSPNYGYTF,TGTGCCAGCAGAAGCCCTAACTATGGCTACACCTTC
TRBD2,TRBJ2-1,TRBV9,.,CASSPPLSGVYNEQFF,TGTGCCAGCAGCCCCCCCCTCAGCGGGGTCTACAATGAGCAGTTCTTC
.,TRBJ1-3,TRBV10-1,.,CASSPDSTGNTIYF,TGCGCCAGCTCTCCCGACAGCACAGGAAACACCATATATTTT
.,TRBJ2-4,TRBV28,once,CASSLSGKAKNIQYF,TGTGCCAGCAGTTTATCGGGGAAAGCCAAAAACATTCAGTACTTC
TRBD1,TRBJ1-6,TRBV5-6,.,CASSLGQGRSSPLHF,TGTGCCAGCAGCTTGGGACAGGGGCGTTCGTCACCCCTCCACTTT
.,TRBJ1-1,TRBV18,.,CASSPPNYSHREAFF,TGTGCCAGCTCACCACCGAATTATTCACACCGTGAAGCTTTCTTT
.,TRBJ2-7,TRBV6-5,.,CASSKDNETGEQYF,TGTGCCAGCAGTAAGGACAATGAGACGGGCGAGCAGTACTTC
TRBD2,TRBJ2-7,TRBV15,.,CATSSGRREGRYEQYF,TGTGCCACCAGCAGTGGCCGACGGGAGGGCCGTTACGAGCAGTACTTC
.,TRBJ1-1,TRBV10-3,.,CAITARGASTEAFF,TGTGCCATCACTGCACGGGGGGCGAGCACTGAAGCTTTCTTT
TRBD2,TRBJ2-7,TRBV5-6,.,CASSKGLAGELSSYEQYF,TGTGCCAGCAGCAAAGGACTAGCGGGAGAACTCAGCTCCTACGAGCAGTACTTC
TRBD1,TRBJ1-2,TRBV7-2,.,CASSLPGGLNYGYTF,TGTGCCAGCAGCTTACCAGGGGGGCTTAACTATGGCTACACCTTC
.,TRBJ2-5,TRBV18,.,CASSPPTGQETQYF,TGTGCCAGCTCACCCCCAACAGGGCAAGAGACCCAGTACTTC
.,TRBJ2-3,TRBV10-3,.,CAISGQSGTDTQYF,TGTGCCATCAGTGGACAGTCTGGCACAGATACGCAGTATTTT
TRBD1,TRBJ1-3,TRBV29-1,.,CSVDRTGSGNTIYF,TGCAGCGTTGATCGGACAGGCTCTGGAAACACCATATATTTT
.,TRBJ2-3,TRBV7-7,once,CASSQSWGPDTQYF,TGTGCCAGCAGCCAAAGCTGGGGCCCAGATACGCAGTATTTT
TRBD2,TRBJ2-5,TRBV28,.,CASSLFGTSGALGETQYF,TGTGCCAGCAGTTTATTTGGGACTAGCGGGGCGTTGGGAGAGACCCAGTACTTC
.,TRBJ2-2,TRBV28,.,CASSDYGGRTGELFF,TGTGCCAGCAGTGACTACGGGGGACGGACCGGGGAGCTGTTTTTT
TRBD2,TRBJ2-1,TRBV7-2,.,CASSLVVAGGFKNNEQFF,TGTGCCAGCAGCTTAGTAGTAGCGGGGGGGTTCAAAAACAATGAGCAGTTCTTC
TRBD1,TRBJ1-1,TRBV5-4,.,CASSFMGQGEAFF,TGTGCCAGCAGCTTCATGGGACAGGGTGAAGCTTTCTTT
TRBD1,TRBJ1-1,TRBV2,.,CASRKPGTGNTEAFF,TGTGCCAGCAGGAAACCCGGGACAGGGAACACTGAAGCTTTCTTT
.,TRBJ1-2,TRBV4-1,.,CASSHPDSNYGYTF,TGCGCCAGCAGCCACCCGGACAGTAACTATGGCTACACCTTC
.,TRBJ1-5,TRBV6-6,once,CASTPGTASNQPQHF,TGTGCCAGCACCCCCGGAACAGCTAGCAATCAGCCCCAGCATTTT
.,TRBJ2-3,TRBV7-8,.,CASSPLANPISSTDTQYF,TGTGCCAGCAGCCCACTAGCCAATCCTATTTCTAGCACAGATACGCAGTATTTT
TRBD2,TRBJ2-1,TRBV10-3,.,CAISAGSGKRLGNEQFF,TGTGCCATCAGTGCTGGTAGCGGGAAGAGGTTGGGGAATGAGCAGTTCTTC
TRBD1,TRBJ1-5,TRBV28,.,CASSEMDREDQPQHF,TGTGCCAGCAGTGAAATGGACAGGGAGGATCAGCCCCAGCATTTT
TRBD1,TRBJ1-6,TRBV2,few,CASSSPGGGSPLHF,TGTGCCAGCAGTAGTCCAGGGGGTGGATCACCCCTCCACTTT
TRBD2,TRBJ2-7,TRBV27,.,CASSLSNRWGGSYEQYF,TGTGCCAGCAGTTTATCAAACCGGTGGGGAGGGTCCTACGAGCAGTACTTC
.,TRBJ2-7,TRBV7-2,.,CASSSQQGPPPGEQYF,TGTGCCAGCAGCTCCCAACAGGGCCCACCACCCGGCGAGCAGTACTTC
TRBD1,TRBJ1-2,TRBV5-4,.,CASSPGTGKYGYTF,TGTGCCAGCAGCCCCGGGACAGGGAAGTATGGCTACACCTTC
.,TRBJ2-5,TRBV7-9,.,CASSLPGGQETQYF,TGTGCCAGCAGCTTACCCGGGGGACAAGAGACCCAGTACTTC
TRBD1,TRBJ1-5,TRBV6-5,once,CASSLDRNFNQPQHF,TGTGCCAGCAGTCTGGACAGGAACTTCAATCAGCCCCAGCATTTT
.,TRBJ2-2,TRBV6-5,.,CASSSPGVTGGELFF,TGTGCCAGCAGTTCACCAGGGGTTACGGGCGGGGAGCTGTTTTTT
TRBD1,TRBJ1-1,TRBV7-3,.,CASSSQGADTEAFF,TGTGCCAGCAGCTCACAGGGGGCGGACACTGAAGCTTTCTTT
.,TRBJ1-5,TRBV21-1,few,CASSGPGTLYQPQHF,TGTGCCAGCAGCGGGCCCGGGACTCTCTATCAGCCCCAGCATTTT
.,TRBJ2-7,TRBV4-3,.,CASSQVRGSYEQYF,TGCGCCAGCAGCCAAGTCAGGGGTTCCTACGAGCAGTACTTC
.,TRBJ1-2,TRBV5-4,.,CASSFRLGAGYTF,TGTGCCAGCAGCTTTCGGTTGGGGGCTGGCTACACCTTC
TRBD2,TRBJ2-3,TRBV2,.,CASSDTGLAGGTTDTQYF,TGTGCCAGCAGTGACACCGGACTAGCGGGGGGGACCACAGATACGCAGTATTTT
TRBD2,TRBJ2-3,TRBV4-3,.,CASSQESGGRAGGTQYF,TGCGCCAGCAGCCAAGAAAGCGGCGGGAGGGCCGGGGGTACGCAGTATTTT
TRBD1,TRBJ1-2,TRBV6-5,.,CASSPRYTGVGYTF,TGTGCCAGCAGTCCCAGATACACAGGGGTAGGCTACACCTTC
.,TRBJ1-2,TRBV28,.,CASRVGASYTF,TGTGCCAGCAGGGTAGGGGCTTCCTACACCTTC
TRBD1,TRBJ1-1,TRBV19,.,CASLTGGSTEAFF,TGTGCCAGTTTGACAGGGGGGTCCACTGAAGCTTTCTTT
TRBD1,TRBJ1-5,TRBV27,.,CASSLWGQGNQPQHF,TGTGCCAGCAGCCTGTGGGGACAGGGGAATCAGCCCCAGCATTTT
TRBD2,TRBJ2-3,TRBV6-4,.,CASSSGRDPDTQYF,TGTGCCAGCAGTAGCGGGAGGGACCCCGATACGCAGTATTTT
.,TRBJ1-4,TRBV5-4,.,CASSSLGGGDEKLFF,TGTGCCAGCAGCTCTCTGGGGGGTGGGGATGAAAAACTGTTTTTT